These T cell receptor beta chains were read from a single sample in a study of T cells in Graves' hyperthyroidism and ophthalmopathy. TCRdb re-called the multiplex PCR reads with MiXCR, one entry per CDR3 protein. The sample holds around 520,000 distinct CDR3 sequences; about an eighth are singletons and the top ten take 15% to 20%. The sequenced sample was blood. These TCRs come from a woman between 18 and 29 years old with Graves' hyperthyroidism. CDR3s include the opening cysteine and the closing phenylalanine or tryptophan. A D gene is named only where the DNA matches it firmly. Expanded clones are given a class, and other clones once, few, many or no size at all.

- | few | TRBJ1-1 | TRBV7-3 | TGTGCCAGCAGCCGGTCGGGGGGGCGAATCGATGAAGCTTTCTTT | CASSRSGGRIDEAFF
- | many | TRBJ1-1 | TRBV13 | TGTGCCAGCAGCTTTGGGGGGTCTAAGAACACTGAAGCTTTCTTT | CASSFGGSKNTEAFF
- | many | TRBJ1-6 | TRBV7-8 | TGTGCCAGCAGCTTAGCAGCTCATAATTCACCCCTCCACTTT | CASSLAAHNSPLHF
- | - | TRBJ1-2 | TRBV12-3/TRBV12-4 | TGTGCCAGCACCTCACATCGGGATTACTATGGCTACACCTTC | CASTSHRDYYGYTF
TRBD1 | - | TRBJ1-2 | TRBV20-1 | TGCAGTGCTAGAGATCCCGGACAGGGGGCGCGGGGCTACACCTTC | CSARDPGQGARGYTF
TRBD1 | - | TRBJ1-1 | TRBV5-6 | TGTGCCAGCAGCTCCCCCGGGACAGACCTGAACACTGAAGCTTTCTTT | CASSSPGTDLNTEAFF
- | many | TRBJ1-6 | TRBV7-2 | TGTGCCAGCAGACCCGGGACGGGACCTAAGAATTCACCCCTCCACTTT | CASRPGTGPKNSPLHF
- | many | TRBJ1-5 | TRBV24-1 | TGTGCCACCAGTGATTTAGGGGGGGGCAATCAGCCCCAGCATTTT | CATSDLGGGNQPQHF
TRBD1 | many | TRBJ1-1 | TRBV29-1 | TGCAGCGTTGGGGGGGACAGGGGGACTGAAGCTTTCTTT | CSVGGDRGTEAFF
- | many | TRBJ2-1 | TRBV12-3/TRBV12-4 | TGTGCCAGCAGTTCGGACGGGAGATTTTACAATGAGCAGTTCTTC | CASSSDGRFYNEQFF
TRBD1 | - | TRBJ1-1 | TRBV5-5 | TGTGCCAGCAGCTCCCGCGACAGGGCGAACACTGAAGCTTTCTTT | CASSSRDRANTEAFF
- | - | TRBJ1-5 | TRBV25-1 | TGTGCCAGCAGTGCTGGACAGCGCTCCAATCAGCCCCAGCATTTT | CASSAGQRSNQPQHF
TRBD1 | many | TRBJ1-6 | TRBV10-3 | TGTGCCATCCGTGGACAGGGGGAGACAGATAATTCACCCCTCCACTTT | CAIRGQGETDNSPLHF
TRBD1 | - | TRBJ1-1 | TRBV25-1 | TGTGCCAGCAAACTGACAGGGTTTAACACTGAAGCTTTCTTT | CASKLTGFNTEAFF
- | few | TRBJ2-4 | TRBV6-1 | TGTGCCAGCAGTCACGGACAAAGGGAAAACATTCAGTACTTC | CASSHGQRENIQYF
TRBD2 | - | TRBJ2-1 | TRBV7-8 | TGTGCCAGCAGCCTACCCCGGACTAGTTTGAGCAATGAGCAGTTCTTC | CASSLPRTSLSNEQFF
TRBD2 | - | TRBJ2-2 | TRBV20-1 | TGCAGTGCTAGAGTAGGGACTAGCCTCTATGGGGAGCTGTTTTTT | CSARVGTSLYGELFF
- | - | TRBJ1-1 | TRBV5-5 | TGTGCCAGCAGCTTGGGAGTATTTGGAACTGAAGCTTTCTTT | CASSLGVFGTEAFF
TRBD1 | - | TRBJ1-4 | TRBV20-1 | TGCAGTGCTAGACAACACCGGGACAGGGAGAGGTCTCAAGAAAAACTGTTTTTT | CSARQHRDRERSQEKLFF
- | few | TRBJ2-5 | TRBV15 | TGTGCCACCAGCAGAGATCTAGTTGAGACCCAGTACTTC | CATSRDLVETQYF
- | - | TRBJ1-4 | TRBV12-3/TRBV12-4 | TGTGCCAGCAGCACAGGGCTAACTAATCAAAAACTGTTTTTC | CASSTGLTNQKLFF
- | many | TRBJ2-1 | TRBV11-2 | TGTGCCAGCAGCTTGTCTAGCGCCCATTACAATGAGCAGTTCTTC | CASSLSSAHYNEQFF
TRBD2 | - | TRBJ2-1 | TRBV19 | TGTGCCAGTAGTAGCTTCCTAGCGGGCTCCCTCAATGAGCAGTTCTTC | CASSSFLAGSLNEQFF
TRBD2 | many | TRBJ2-5 | TRBV6-1 | TGTGCCAGCAGCCAGCCCCCACGACTAGCGGGAGAAGAGACCCAGTACTTC | CASSQPPRLAGEETQYF
TRBD1 | - | TRBJ1-2 | TRBV3-1 | TGTGCCAGCGCTCGGGGGACAGGGAACGGCTATGGCTACACCTTC | CASARGTGNGYGYTF
TRBD2 | many | TRBJ2-6 | TRBV7-9 | TGTGCCAGCAGCTTAGCCGGTGGGACTAGCGGGAGGGCCTCGACTTTC | CASSLAGGTSGRASTF
- | many | TRBJ2-3 | TRBV12-3/TRBV12-4 | TGTGCCAGCAGTTCCCACCCTGATACGCAGTATTTT | CASSSHPDTQYF
TRBD1 | many | TRBJ1-1 | TRBV29-1 | TGCAGCGTTGAGGAAGTACAGGGGGAAGAAGCTTTCTTT | CSVEEVQGEEAFF
- | few | TRBJ2-1 | TRBV6-1 | TGTGCCAGCAGTACGAGCGGTCCCTACAATGAGCAGTTCTTC | CASSTSGPYNEQFF
- | many | TRBJ2-1 | TRBV12-3/TRBV12-4 | TGTGCCAGCAGCCTCTCATCCATCCGGAGCTCCTACAATGAGCAGTTCTTC | CASSLSSIRSSYNEQFF
TRBD2 | many | TRBJ2-1 | TRBV11-2 | TGTGCCAGCAGCTCCCTGACTAGCGGGACGGCCTACAATGAGCAGTTCTTC | CASSSLTSGTAYNEQFF
TRBD1 | many | TRBJ1-5 | TRBV7-9 | TGTGCCAGCAGCTTAGGTACAGGGGAACAGCCCCAGCATTTT | CASSLGTGEQPQHF
TRBD1 | many | TRBJ2-3 | TRBV12-3/TRBV12-4 | TGTGCCAGCAGTTTAGACCCTTTCTTGGACAGGGTCGGCACAGATACGCAGTATTTT | CASSLDPFLDRVGTDTQYF
TRBD1 | many | TRBJ1-2 | TRBV7-9 | TGTGCCAGCAGCCCCACTGCGACACAGGGGGCGCTTGGCTACACCTTC | CASSPTATQGALGYTF
TRBD2 | many | TRBJ2-5 | TRBV6-1 | TGTGCCAGCAGCTCGGGACTAGCGGTAAAAGGGGAGACCCAGTACTTC | CASSSGLAVKGETQYF
TRBD2 | - | TRBJ2-2 | TRBV3-1 | TGTGCCAGCGCCCGGGAGGGCCGCGGGGAGCTGTTTTTT | CASAREGRGELFF
TRBD1 | many | TRBJ1-6 | TRBV2 | TGTGCCAGCAGTGCGGACAGGGTCAATTCACCCCTCCACTTT | CASSADRVNSPLHF
TRBD2 | many | TRBJ2-1 | TRBV5-1 | TGCGCCAGCAGCCCCCTTCAGCGGGATTACAATGAGCAGTTCTTC | CASSPLQRDYNEQFF
TRBD2 | many | TRBJ2-3 | TRBV2 | TGTGCCAGCATTCACAAGTTAGCGGGAGCTGGAGATACGCAGTATTTT | CASIHKLAGAGDTQYF
TRBD2 | many | TRBJ2-3 | TRBV3-1 | TGTGCCAGCAGTTTCGGACTAGCGGGAATCACAGATACGCAGTATTTT | CASSFGLAGITDTQYF
- | few | TRBJ1-1 | TRBV20-1 | TGCAGTGCTAGTAGGTCAATGAACACTGAAGCTTTCTTT | CSASRSMNTEAFF
- | many | TRBJ2-6 | TRBV2 | TGTGCCAGCCTTGAGGGGCTTTCTGGGGCCAACGTCCTGACTTTC | CASLEGLSGANVLTF
- | many | TRBJ1-1 | TRBV18 | TGTGCCAGCTCACCCCCCAACCGGGACAAGAACACTGAAGCTTTCTTT | CASSPPNRDKNTEAFF
TRBD2 | - | TRBJ2-3 | TRBV12-3/TRBV12-4 | TGTGCCAGCAAACCGCACAGGTCCGGGACTAGCGGGAGTATCTCGCAGTATTTT | CASKPHRSGTSGSISQYF
TRBD1 | - | TRBJ2-7 | TRBV11-3 | TGTGCCAGCACCGACAGGGTCTCCTACGAGCAGTACTTC | CASTDRVSYEQYF
- | - | TRBJ1-4 | TRBV15 | TGTGCCACCAGCAGAGATTTCGAGGAAAAACTGTTTTTT | CATSRDFEEKLFF
TRBD1 | many | TRBJ1-2 | TRBV12-3/TRBV12-4 | TGTGCCAGCAGTTTAGAGGGACAGGGAGGATGGGGCTACACCTTC | CASSLEGQGGWGYTF
TRBD2 | many | TRBJ2-5 | TRBV5-1 | TGCGCCAGCAGCTTGGAAGCGGGAGGGCCGGAGACCCAGTACTTC | CASSLEAGGPETQYF
- | - | TRBJ1-3 | TRBV12-3/TRBV12-4 | TGTGCCAGCAGCTCCCTGGCAGGGCGGGGCAGCTCTGGAAACACCATATATTTT | CASSSLAGRGSSGNTIYF
TRBD2 | many | TRBJ2-7 | TRBV6-1 | TGTGCCAGCACCCCGGGACTACTATACGAGCAGTACTTC | CASTPGLLYEQYF
- | many | TRBJ2-3 | TRBV11-2 | TGTGCCAGCAGCTTAGCCCCCCGGGACACAGATACGCAGTATTTT | CASSLAPRDTDTQYF
TRBD2 | few | TRBJ2-1 | TRBV29-1 | TGCAGCGGTGAAGGGACTAGCGAATACAATGAGCAGTTCTTC | CSGEGTSEYNEQFF
TRBD1 | many | TRBJ2-3 | TRBV6-1 | TGTGCCAGCAGTGGCGCGGCAGGGGGAACAGATACGCAGTATTTT | CASSGAAGGTDTQYF